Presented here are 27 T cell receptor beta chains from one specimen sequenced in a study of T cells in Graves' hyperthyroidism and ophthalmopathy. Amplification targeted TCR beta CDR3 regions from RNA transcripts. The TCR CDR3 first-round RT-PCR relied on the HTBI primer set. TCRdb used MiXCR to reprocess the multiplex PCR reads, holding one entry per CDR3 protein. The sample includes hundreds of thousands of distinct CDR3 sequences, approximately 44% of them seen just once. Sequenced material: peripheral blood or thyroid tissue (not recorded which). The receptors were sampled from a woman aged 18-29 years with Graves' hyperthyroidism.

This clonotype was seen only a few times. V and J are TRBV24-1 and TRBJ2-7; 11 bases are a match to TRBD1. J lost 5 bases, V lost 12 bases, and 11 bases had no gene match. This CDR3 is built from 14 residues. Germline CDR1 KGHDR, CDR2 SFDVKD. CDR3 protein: CAWSGGQGGNEQYF. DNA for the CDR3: TGTGCCTGGAGTGGGGGACAGGGGGGCAACGAGCAGTACTTC.

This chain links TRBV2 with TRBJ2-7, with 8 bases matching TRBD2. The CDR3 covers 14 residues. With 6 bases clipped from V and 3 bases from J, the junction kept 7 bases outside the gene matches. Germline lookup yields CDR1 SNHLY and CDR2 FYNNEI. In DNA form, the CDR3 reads TGTGCCAGCAGCCATAGCGGGACTAACTACGAGCAGTACTTC. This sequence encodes CASSHSGTNYEQYF.

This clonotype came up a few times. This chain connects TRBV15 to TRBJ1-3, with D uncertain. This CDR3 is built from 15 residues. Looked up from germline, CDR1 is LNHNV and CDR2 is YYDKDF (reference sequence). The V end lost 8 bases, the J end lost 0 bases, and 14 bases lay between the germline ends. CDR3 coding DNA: TGTGCCACCCGGATAAACTTTCACTCTGGAAACACCATATATTTT. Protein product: CATRINFHSGNTIYF.

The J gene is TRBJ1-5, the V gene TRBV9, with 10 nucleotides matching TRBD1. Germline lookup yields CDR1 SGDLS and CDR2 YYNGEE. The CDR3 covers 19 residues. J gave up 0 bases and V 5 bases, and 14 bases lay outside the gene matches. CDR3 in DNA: TGTGCCAGCAGTTACTCGACAGGGGGCGCGGGATATAGCAATCAGCCCCAGCATTTT. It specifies CASSYSTGGAGYSNQPQHF.

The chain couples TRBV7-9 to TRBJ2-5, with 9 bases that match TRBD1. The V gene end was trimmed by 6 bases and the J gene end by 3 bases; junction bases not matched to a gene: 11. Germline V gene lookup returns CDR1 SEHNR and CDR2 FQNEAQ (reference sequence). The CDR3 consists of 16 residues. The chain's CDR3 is CASRPGTGPIEETQYF. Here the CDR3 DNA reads TGTGCCAGCAGGCCGGGGACAGGGCCGATCGAAGAGACCCAGTACTTC.

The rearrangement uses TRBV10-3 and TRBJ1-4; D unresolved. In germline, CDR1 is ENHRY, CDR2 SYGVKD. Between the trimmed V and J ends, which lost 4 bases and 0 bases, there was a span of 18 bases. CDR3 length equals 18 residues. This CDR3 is CAISVTSGSTATNEKLFF. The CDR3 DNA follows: TGTGCCATCAGTGTCACTAGCGGGAGTACGGCAACTAATGAAAAACTGTTTTTT.

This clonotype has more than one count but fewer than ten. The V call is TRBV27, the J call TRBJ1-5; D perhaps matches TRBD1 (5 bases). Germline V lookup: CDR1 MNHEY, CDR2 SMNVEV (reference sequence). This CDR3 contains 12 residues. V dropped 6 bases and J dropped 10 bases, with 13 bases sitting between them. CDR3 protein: CASRPTGGPQHF. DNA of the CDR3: TGTGCCAGCAGACCTACAGGTGGCCCCCAGCATTTT.

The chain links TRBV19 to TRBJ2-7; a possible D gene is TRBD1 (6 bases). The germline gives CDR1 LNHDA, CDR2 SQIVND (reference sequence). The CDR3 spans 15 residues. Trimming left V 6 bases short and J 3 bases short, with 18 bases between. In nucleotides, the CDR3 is TGTGCCAGTAGCAACAGACAAACCAGGGGCTACGAGCAGTACTTC. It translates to CASSNRQTRGYEQYF.

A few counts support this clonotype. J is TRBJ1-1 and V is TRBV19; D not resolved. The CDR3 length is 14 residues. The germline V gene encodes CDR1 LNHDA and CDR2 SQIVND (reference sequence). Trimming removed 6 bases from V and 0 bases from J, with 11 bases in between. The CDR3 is CASRGNGVNTEAFF. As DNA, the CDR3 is TGTGCCAGTAGAGGGAATGGAGTGAACACTGAAGCTTTCTTT.

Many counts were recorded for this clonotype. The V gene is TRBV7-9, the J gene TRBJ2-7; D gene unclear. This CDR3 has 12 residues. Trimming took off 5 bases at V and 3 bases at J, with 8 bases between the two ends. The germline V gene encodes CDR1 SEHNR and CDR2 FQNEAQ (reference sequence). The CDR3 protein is CASSLQNYEQYF. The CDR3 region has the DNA TGTGCCAGCAGCCTCCAGAACTACGAGCAGTACTTC. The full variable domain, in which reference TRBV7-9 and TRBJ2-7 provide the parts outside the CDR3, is DTGVSQNPRHKITKRGQNVTFRCDPISEHNRLYWYRQTLGQGPEFLTYFQNEAQLEKSRLLSDRFSAERPKGSFSTLEIQRTEQGDSAMYLCASSLQNYEQYFGPGTRLTVT.

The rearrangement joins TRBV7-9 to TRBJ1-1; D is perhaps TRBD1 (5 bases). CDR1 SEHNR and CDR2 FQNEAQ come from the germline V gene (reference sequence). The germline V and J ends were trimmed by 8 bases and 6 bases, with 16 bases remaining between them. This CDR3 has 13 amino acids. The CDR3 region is CASGRGLGAEAFF. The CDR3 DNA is TGTGCCAGCGGACGTGGGTTGGGGGCTGAAGCTTTCTTT.

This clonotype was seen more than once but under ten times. The CDR3 here is CASSPQGGGNTIYF. In DNA form, the CDR3 reads TGTGCCAGCAGCCCCCAAGGAGGGGGAAACACCATATATTTT. V is TRBV7-8 and J is TRBJ1-3; D not resolved. V lost 5 bases to trimming and J lost 4 bases, with 12 bases between them. Germline values: CDR1 SGHVS, CDR2 FQNEAQ. There are 14 residues in the CDR3.

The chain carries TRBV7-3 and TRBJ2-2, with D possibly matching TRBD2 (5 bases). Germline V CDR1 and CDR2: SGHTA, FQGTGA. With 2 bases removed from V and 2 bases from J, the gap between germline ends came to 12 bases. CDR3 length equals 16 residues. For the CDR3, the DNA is TGTGCCAGCAGCTTATACGCTAGCCCAAACACCGGGGAGCTGTTTTTT. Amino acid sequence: CASSLYASPNTGELFF. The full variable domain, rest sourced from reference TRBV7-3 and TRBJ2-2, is GAGVSQTPSNKVTEKGKYVELRCDPISGHTALYWYRQSLGQGPEFLIYFQGTGAADDSGLPNDRFFAVRPEGSVSTLKIQRTERGDSAVYLCASSLYASPNTGELFFGEGSRLTVL.

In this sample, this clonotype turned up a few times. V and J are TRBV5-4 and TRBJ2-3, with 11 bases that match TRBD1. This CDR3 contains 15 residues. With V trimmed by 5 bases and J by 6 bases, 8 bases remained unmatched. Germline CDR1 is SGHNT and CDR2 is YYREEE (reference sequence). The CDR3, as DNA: TGTGCCAGCAGTCGCGGGACAGGGGGACGGGATACGCAGTATTTT. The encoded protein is CASSRGTGGRDTQYF.

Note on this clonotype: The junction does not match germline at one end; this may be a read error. CDR3 protein: CASSLRQDYGYTF. CDR3 sequence (DNA): TGTGCCAGTAGCCTTAGACAGGACTATGGCTACACCTTC. This chain uses TRBV4-1 with TRBJ1-2; D may be TRBD1 (6 bases). The CDR3 is made up of 13 amino acids. Germline loops: CDR1 MGHRA, CDR2 YSYEKL.

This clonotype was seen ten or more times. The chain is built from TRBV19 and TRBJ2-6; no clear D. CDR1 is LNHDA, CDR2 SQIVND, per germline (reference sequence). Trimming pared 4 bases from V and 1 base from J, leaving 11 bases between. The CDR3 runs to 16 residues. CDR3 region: CASSTRPVSGANVLTF. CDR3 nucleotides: TGTGCCAGTAGTACACGACCAGTATCTGGGGCCAACGTCCTGACTTTC.

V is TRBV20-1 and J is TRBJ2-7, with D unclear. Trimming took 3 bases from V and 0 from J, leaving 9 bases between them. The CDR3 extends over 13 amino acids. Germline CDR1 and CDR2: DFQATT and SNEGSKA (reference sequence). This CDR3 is CSASLRISYEQYF. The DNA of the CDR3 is TGCAGTGCTAGCCTCAGAATCTCCTACGAGCAGTACTTC.

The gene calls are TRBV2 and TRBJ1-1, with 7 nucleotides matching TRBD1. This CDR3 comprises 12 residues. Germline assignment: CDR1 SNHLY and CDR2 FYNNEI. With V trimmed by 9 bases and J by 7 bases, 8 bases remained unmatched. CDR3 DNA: TGTGCCAGGGCCGGGACAGCGGATGAAGCTTTCTTT. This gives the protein CARAGTADEAFF.

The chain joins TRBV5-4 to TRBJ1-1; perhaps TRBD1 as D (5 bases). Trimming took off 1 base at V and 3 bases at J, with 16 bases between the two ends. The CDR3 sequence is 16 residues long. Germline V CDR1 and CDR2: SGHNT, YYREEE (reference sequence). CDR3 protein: CASSLRGTSAYTEAFF. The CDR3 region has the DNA TGTGCCAGCAGCTTGAGAGGGACCTCAGCCTACACTGAAGCTTTCTTT.

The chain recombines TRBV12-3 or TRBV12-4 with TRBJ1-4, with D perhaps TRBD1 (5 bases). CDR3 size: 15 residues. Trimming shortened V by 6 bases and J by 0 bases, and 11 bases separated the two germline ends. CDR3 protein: CASSVGTATNEKLFF. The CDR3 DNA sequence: TGTGCCAGCAGCGTGGGGACTGCAACTAATGAAAAACTGTTTTTT.

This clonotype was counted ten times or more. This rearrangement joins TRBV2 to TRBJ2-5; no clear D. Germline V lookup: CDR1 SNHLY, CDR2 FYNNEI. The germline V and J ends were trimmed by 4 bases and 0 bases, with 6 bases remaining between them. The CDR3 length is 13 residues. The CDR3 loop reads CASSVFYQETQYF. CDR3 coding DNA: TGTGCCAGCAGTGTGTTCTACCAAGAGACCCAGTACTTC.

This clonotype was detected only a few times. This CDR3 reads CATSDACLPQHF. CDR3 DNA: TGTGCCACCAGTGACGCCTGTCTACCCCAGCATTTT. The rearrangement uses TRBV24-1 and TRBJ1-5; unclear D gene. The CDR3 runs 12 residues. The germline V and J ends were trimmed by 4 bases and 10 bases, with 10 bases remaining between them. CDR1 and CDR2 (germline): KGHDR, SFDVKD.

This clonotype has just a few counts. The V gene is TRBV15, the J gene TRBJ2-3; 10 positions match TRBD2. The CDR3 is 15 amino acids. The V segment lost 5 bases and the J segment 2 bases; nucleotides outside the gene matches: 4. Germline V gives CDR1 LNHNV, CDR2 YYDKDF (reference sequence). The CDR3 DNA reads TGTGCCACCAGCGGGACTAGCGAGAACACAGATACGCAGTATTTT. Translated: CATSGTSENTDTQYF. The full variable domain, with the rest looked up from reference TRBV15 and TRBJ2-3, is DAMVIQNPRYQVTQFGKPVTLSCSQTLNHNVMYWYQQKSSQAPKLLFHYYDKDFNNEADTPDNFQSRRPNTSFCFLDIRSPGLGDTAMYLCATSGTSENTDTQYFGPGTRLTVL.

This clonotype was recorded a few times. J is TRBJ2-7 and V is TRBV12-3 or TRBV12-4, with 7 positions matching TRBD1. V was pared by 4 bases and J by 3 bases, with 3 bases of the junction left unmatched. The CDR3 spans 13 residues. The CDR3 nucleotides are TGTGCCAGCAGTTGGGACAGAAGCTACGAGCAGTACTTC. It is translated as CASSWDRSYEQYF.

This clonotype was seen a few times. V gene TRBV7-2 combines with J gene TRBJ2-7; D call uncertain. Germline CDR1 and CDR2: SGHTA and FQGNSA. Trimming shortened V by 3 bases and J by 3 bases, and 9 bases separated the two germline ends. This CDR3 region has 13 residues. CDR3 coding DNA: TGTGCCAGCAGCTTTGCCCTAGGCTACGAGCAGTACTTC. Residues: CASSFALGYEQYF.

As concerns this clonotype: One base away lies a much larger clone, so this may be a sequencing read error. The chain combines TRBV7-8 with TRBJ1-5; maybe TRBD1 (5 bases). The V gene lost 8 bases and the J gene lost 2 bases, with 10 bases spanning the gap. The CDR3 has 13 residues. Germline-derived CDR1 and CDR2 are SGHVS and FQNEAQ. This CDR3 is CASGRGRNQPQHF. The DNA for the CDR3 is TGTGCCAGCGGACGGGGCCGCAATCAGCCCCAGCATTTT.

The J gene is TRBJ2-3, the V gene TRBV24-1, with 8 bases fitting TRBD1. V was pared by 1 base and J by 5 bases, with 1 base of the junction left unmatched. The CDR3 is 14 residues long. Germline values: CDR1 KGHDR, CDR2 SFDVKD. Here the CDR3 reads CATSDLTGGDTQYF. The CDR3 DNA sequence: TGTGCCACCAGTGATTTAACAGGGGGAGATACGCAGTATTTT.